Each of the 7 T cell receptor beta chains below was sequenced from the same sample in a study of Ad26.COV2.S vaccination and SARS-CoV-2 variants. Produced via immunoSEQ multiplex PCR; TCRdb's table is partial and in-frame only. The sample carries around 300,000 clones, around 90% recorded once. Treatment here: about 20 received Ad26.COV2.S at low or high dose, single or two shots; about five received placebo; per-sample allocation not given. It was on day 63 after the first vaccine or placebo injection that samples were taken. Sequencing was performed on peripheral blood, taken in a trial of Ad26.COV2.S vaccine versus placebo. The receptors stem from a person between 18 and 65 years old who received the Ad26.COV2.S COVID-19 vaccine or a placebo.

The V and J genes are TRBV20-1 and TRBJ1-1; D is undetermined. V was pared by 6 bases and J by 11 bases, with 16 bases between. The CDR3 loop spans 11 amino acids. CDR1 DFQATT and CDR2 SNEGSKA come from the germline V gene (reference sequence). For the CDR3, the DNA is TGCAGTGCGTCCATAATAGATAGGGCTTTCTTT. This encodes CSASIIDRAFF.

V usage is TRBV6-4 and J usage is TRBJ1-5, with D maybe TRBD1 (5 bases). The V end lost 4 bases, the J end lost 2 bases, and 12 bases lay between the germline ends. Germline assignment: CDR1 MRHNA and CDR2 SNTAGT. CDR3 length: 15 amino acids. The CDR3 DNA follows: TGTGCCAGCAGTGTGGGGGTGGAGGGCAATCAGCCCCAGCATTTT. Translated: CASSVGVEGNQPQHF.

The chain couples TRBV6-1 to TRBJ2-1; the D is unclear. CDR3 length equals 12 residues. Germline loops: CDR1 MNHNS, CDR2 SASEGT. Trimming took 0 bases from V and 7 from J, leaving 4 bases between them. The chain's CDR3 is CASSEAWNEQFF. CDR3 nucleotide sequence: TGTGCCAGCAGTGAAGCTTGGAATGAGCAGTTCTTC.

The chain carries TRBV9 and TRBJ1-1; possible D gene TRBD1, 5 bases. This CDR3 is 13 amino acids long. V was trimmed by 2 bases and J by 5 bases, leaving 10 bases between them. The V gene's germline CDR1 is SGDLS and CDR2 YYNGEE. CDR3 DNA: TGTGCCAGCAGCGTGGGGGGAGCGACTGAAGCTTTCTTT. It codes for CASSVGGATEAFF.

The J gene is TRBJ1-6, the V gene TRBV18, with 7 bases fitting TRBD1. In germline, CDR1 is KGHSH, CDR2 LQKENI. CDR3 length: 14 residues. V dropped 3 bases and J dropped 10; count of bases not matched to a gene: 6. The CDR3, as DNA: TGTGCCAGCTCACCGACAGGGTTGGGATCACCCCTCCACTTT. This codes for CASSPTGLGSPLHF.

This clone appeared a single time. This rearrangement joins TRBV9 to TRBJ2-1; 9 bases align to TRBD1. J gave up 9 bases and V 2 bases, and 9 bases lay outside the gene matches. The CDR3 has 15 residues. The germline V gene has CDR1 SGDLS and CDR2 YYNGEE. As DNA, the CDR3 is TGTGCCAGCAGCGTGACGGGACAGGGCAATCCTGAGCAGTTCTTC. This sequence encodes CASSVTGQGNPEQFF.

This clone was recorded only once. The V call is TRBV7-9, the J call TRBJ2-1, with TRBD2 matching over 11 bases. There are 17 residues in the CDR3. V lost 2 bases and J lost 2; bases outside the gene matches: 5. Germline-derived CDR1 and CDR2 are SEHNR and FQNEAQ (reference sequence). CDR3 loop: CASSLRGLAGAYNEQFF. The CDR3 DNA reads TGTGCCAGCAGCTTAAGAGGACTAGCGGGCGCCTACAATGAGCAGTTCTTC. The full variable domain, rest sourced from reference TRBV7-9 and TRBJ2-1, is DTGVSQNPRHKITKRGQNVTFRCDPISEHNRLYWYRQTLGQGPEFLTYFQNEAQLEKSRLLSDRFSAERPKGSFSTLEIQRTEQGDSAMYLCASSLRGLAGAYNEQFFGPGTRLTVL.